This passage covers 21 T cell receptor beta chains from one sample sequenced in a study of CD8 T cells in Susac syndrome. RNA, at roughly 0.5 to 1 ug, was reverse transcribed with random hexamers. A single record per CDR3 protein comes from TCRdb applying MiXCR to the immunoSEQ multiplex PCR reads. The sample consists of roughly 250,000 distinct CDR3 sequences, almost 97% of them appearing once. The sequencing sample was made of CD4+ T cells from PBMCs. These receptors were taken from a human donor with Susac syndrome.

The chain employs TRBV11-2 and TRBJ2-4, with D unclear. V shed 5 bases and J shed 4 bases, with 12 bases lying between them. The germline V gene encodes CDR1 SGHAT and CDR2 FQNNGV. CDR3 length: 14 residues. The CDR3 is CASSVGQEKNIQYF. Written as DNA, the CDR3 is TGTGCCAGCAGCGTAGGGCAGGAAAAAAACATTCAGTACTTC.

The chain links TRBV30 to TRBJ1-2, with D hard to call. Germline CDR1 is GTSNPN and CDR2 is SVGIG (reference sequence). The CDR3 consists of 10 residues. Trimming shortened V by 2 bases and J by 3 bases, and 1 base separated the two germline ends. As DNA, the CDR3 is TGTGCCTGGAGTCACTATGGCTACACCTTC. Translation gives CAWSHYGYTF.

This chain links TRBV9 with TRBJ2-6; TRBD1 might be the D (6 bases). The CDR3 totals 21 residues. Germline CDR1 reads SGDLS; CDR2 reads YYNGEE. V lost 0 bases, J lost 0 bases, and 22 bases lay in between. The CDR3 reads CASSVESSQRQAPSGANVLTF. CDR3 sequence (DNA): TGTGCCAGCAGCGTAGAATCTTCCCAAAGACAGGCCCCCTCTGGGGCCAACGTCCTGACTTTC.

The chain combines TRBV9 with TRBJ2-3; 9 nucleotides line up with TRBD2. Germline V gene lookup returns CDR1 SGDLS and CDR2 YYNGEE. V lost 3 bases to trimming and J lost 4 bases; unmatched junction nucleotides: 6. The CDR3 is 15 amino acids. The CDR3 DNA reads as TGTGCCAGCAGCGCCGGGACTAGCCTTTCAGATACGCAGTATTTT. It codes for CASSAGTSLSDTQYF.

This chain uses TRBV29-1 with TRBJ2-3; possibly TRBD2 for D (6 bases). Germline-derived CDR1 and CDR2 are SQVTM and ANQGSEA. V lost 7 bases and J lost 1, with 15 bases in between. The CDR3 runs 14 residues. CDR3: CSAPAGSGTDTQYF. The CDR3 nucleotides read TGCAGCGCCCCAGCCGGGAGCGGCACAGATACGCAGTATTTT.

The rearrangement joins TRBV4-1 to TRBJ2-7, with D tentatively TRBD1 (6 bases). The CDR3 is made up of 15 amino acids. V gave up 1 base and J gave up 3 bases, with 13 bases separating them. Germline values: CDR1 MGHRA, CDR2 YSYEKL. CDR3 sequence reads: CASSQVTGTYYEQYF. DNA of the CDR3: TGCGCCAGCAGCCAAGTGACAGGAACTTACTACGAGCAGTACTTC.

The genes are TRBV12-3 or TRBV12-4 and TRBJ1-5; tentative D call: TRBD1 (5 bases). The CDR3 extends over 14 amino acids. Trimming took off 5 bases at V and 7 bases at J, with 15 bases between the two ends. CDR3: CASSNREGLQPQHF. The CDR3 region has the DNA TGTGCCAGCAGTAACCGGGAGGGGCTCCAGCCCCAGCATTTT.

V usage is TRBV12-3 or TRBV12-4 and J usage is TRBJ2-1; 10 nucleotides agree with TRBD1. The CDR3 has 16 residues. Trimming removed 3 bases from V and 2 bases from J; junction bases left unmatched: 4. CDR3 sequence: CASSFSGTGAYNEQFF. The CDR3 bases are TGTGCCAGCAGTTTTTCGGGGACAGGGGCCTACAATGAGCAGTTCTTC.

The chain is built from TRBV7-6 and TRBJ2-3; no reliable D call. CDR1 and CDR2 from the germline V gene are SGHVS and FNYEAQ. The CDR3 totals 13 residues. V lost 5 bases and J 1 base, leaving 7 bases between the germline ends. In DNA, the CDR3 is TGTGCCAGCAGCCCCAAGCGCACAGATACGCAGTATTTT. Protein product: CASSPKRTDTQYF.

The gene calls are TRBV6-5 and TRBJ2-5, with unresolved D. V lost 0 bases, J lost 7 bases, and 18 bases lay in between. Germline values: CDR1 MNHEY, CDR2 SVGAGI. This CDR3 contains 16 residues. This CDR3 is CASSYSALESWGTQYF. The DNA of the CDR3 is TGTGCCAGCAGTTACTCGGCCCTGGAGTCCTGGGGGACCCAGTACTTC.

DNA for the CDR3: TGTGCCAGCAGTGAACCAGGGGACTCTGGAAACACCATATATTTT. Its translation: CASSEPGDSGNTIYF. This sequence joins TRBV25-1 and TRBJ1-3; TRBD1 might be the D (6 bases). From germline, CDR1 is MGHDK and CDR2 SYGVNS. V was pared by 2 bases and J by 0 bases, with 8 bases between. CDR3 length equals 15 residues.

The gene calls are TRBV4-1 and TRBJ2-5; 8 positions agree with TRBD1. Losses at the gene ends were 4 bases for V and 4 bases for J; bases not matched to a gene: 8. The CDR3 loop spans 15 amino acids. The V gene's germline CDR1 is MGHRA and CDR2 YSYEKL. CDR3 in amino acids: CASSPRTGRSETQYF. The CDR3 DNA reads as TGCGCCAGCAGCCCCCGGACAGGGAGATCAGAGACCCAGTACTTC.

V and J are TRBV19 and TRBJ2-2, with 10 bases aligning to TRBD1. Germline V gene data show CDR1 as LNHDA and CDR2 as SQIVND (reference sequence). The V gene end was trimmed by 5 bases and the J gene end by 7 bases; junction bases not matched to a gene: 10. The CDR3 extends over 16 amino acids. DNA of the CDR3: TGTGCCAGTAGTTTCCGGGACAGGGGAATAAGCGGGGAGCTGTTTTTT. Translation: CASSFRDRGISGELFF.

The gene calls are TRBV28 and TRBJ2-4; 10 nucleotides align to TRBD2. CDR3 length: 14 residues. Germline V gene sequence: CDR1 MDHEN, CDR2 SYDVKM. J gave up 7 bases and V 6 bases, and 6 bases lay outside the gene matches. The CDR3 coding sequence is TGTGCCAGCAGCCTAGCGGGAGAAGGGAACATTCAGTACTTC. Its protein product is CASSLAGEGNIQYF.

This clonotype has a single count. In nucleotides, the CDR3 is TGTGCCAGCAGTTACGGCGGGGCAGGCCAAGAGACCCAGTACTTC. It encodes CASSYGGAGQETQYF. The chain employs TRBV6-5 and TRBJ2-5, with a tentative D call TRBD2 (6 bases). Germline V gene lookup returns CDR1 MNHEY and CDR2 SVGAGI. The CDR3 length is 15 residues. Trimming left V 2 bases short and J 1 base short, with 11 bases between.

The chain joins TRBV7-9 to TRBJ1-2, with D perhaps TRBD1 (5 bases). This CDR3 contains 13 residues. V was pared by 7 bases and J by 3 bases, with 12 bases between. Looked up from germline, CDR1 is SEHNR and CDR2 is FQNEAQ (reference sequence). CDR3 sequence (DNA): TGTGCCAGCAATGGGGGGGGTGACTATGGCTACACCTTC. It encodes CASNGGGDYGYTF.

The chain combines TRBV15 with TRBJ1-4; D uncertain. V was trimmed by 4 bases and J by 6 bases, leaving 9 bases between them. The CDR3 has 13 amino acids. Looked up from germline, CDR1 is LNHNV and CDR2 is YYDKDF (reference sequence). The CDR3 sequence: CATSKDYDEKLFF. The CDR3 nucleotides read TGTGCCACCAGCAAAGATTACGATGAAAAACTGTTTTTT.

This chain links TRBV28 with TRBJ2-1, with 8 positions matching TRBD1. This CDR3 spans 17 amino acids. With V trimmed by 4 bases and J by 8 bases, 16 bases remained unmatched. The germline V gene has CDR1 MDHEN and CDR2 SYDVKM. In DNA, the CDR3 is TGTGCCAGCAGTTCCTGGACAGGGAAGGTTTTTCAGGATGAGCAGTTCTTC. Its translation: CASSSWTGKVFQDEQFF. Based on the CDR3 plus reference TRBV28 and TRBJ2-1, the full variable domain is DVKVTQSSRYLVKRTGEKVFLECVQDMDHENMFWYRQDPGLGLRLIYFSYDVKMKEKGDIPEGYSVSREKKERFSLILESASTNQTSMYLCASSSWTGKVFQDEQFFGPGTRLTVL.

The chain links TRBV29-1 to TRBJ2-1; 8 bases are a match to TRBD2. Germline V lookup: CDR1 SQVTM, CDR2 ANQGSEA. The CDR3 is made up of 16 amino acids. Trimming took 5 bases from V and 5 from J; bases not matched to a gene: 14. CDR3 nucleotide sequence: TGCAGCGTTCGGGACGGCGGGACTAGGGGCCACAATGAGCAGTTCTTC. Amino acid sequence: CSVRDGGTRGHNEQFF.

This clonotype was recorded only once. The chain joins TRBV20-1 to TRBJ1-1, with 10 bases that match TRBD1. V was pared by 6 bases and J by 1 base, with 8 bases of the junction left unmatched. Germline V gene lookup returns CDR1 DFQATT and CDR2 SNEGSKA (reference sequence). The CDR3 is made up of 15 amino acids. Here the CDR3 reads CSAFPRDRGNTEAFF. CDR3 in DNA: TGCAGTGCATTCCCCCGGGACAGGGGGAACACTGAAGCTTTCTTT.

This chain joins TRBV5-4 and TRBJ2-3; tentatively, D is TRBD2 (6 bases). Trimming removed 4 bases from V and 2 bases from J, with 14 bases in between. From germline, CDR1 is SGHNT and CDR2 YYREEE (reference sequence). The CDR3 totals 15 residues. The CDR3 nucleotides are TGTGCCAGCAGCCGGGGACCGGGGGACACAGATACGCAGTATTTT. Protein sequence: CASSRGPGDTDTQYF.